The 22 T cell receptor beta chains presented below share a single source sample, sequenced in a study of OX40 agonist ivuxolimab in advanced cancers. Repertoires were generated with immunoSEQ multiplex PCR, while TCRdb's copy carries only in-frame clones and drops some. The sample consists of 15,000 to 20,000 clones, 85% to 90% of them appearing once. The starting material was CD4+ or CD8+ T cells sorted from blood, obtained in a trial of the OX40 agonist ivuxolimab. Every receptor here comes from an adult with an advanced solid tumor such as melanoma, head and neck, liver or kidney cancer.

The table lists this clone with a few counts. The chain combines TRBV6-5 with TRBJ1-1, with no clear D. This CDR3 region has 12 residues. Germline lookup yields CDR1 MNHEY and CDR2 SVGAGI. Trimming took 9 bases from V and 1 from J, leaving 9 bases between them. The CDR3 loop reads CASSASNTEAFF. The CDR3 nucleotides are TGTGCCAGTTCGGCGTCGAACACTGAAGCTTTCTTT.

The DNA for the CDR3 is TGCGCCAGCAGTGAGTCGACGAGGAGGGGGAGTAGCACAGATACGCAGTATTTT. This codes for CASSESTRRGSSTDTQYF. The gene calls are TRBV10-1 and TRBJ2-3; D may be TRBD1 or TRBD2 (6 bases each). In germline, CDR1 is WNHNN, CDR2 SYGVQD (reference sequence). V dropped 0 bases and J dropped 0 bases, with 16 bases sitting between them. CDR3 length: 18 residues.

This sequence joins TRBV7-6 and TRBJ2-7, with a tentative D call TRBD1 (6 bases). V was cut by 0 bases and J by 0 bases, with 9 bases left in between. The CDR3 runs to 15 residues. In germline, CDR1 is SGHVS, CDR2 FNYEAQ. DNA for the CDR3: TGTGCCAGCAGCTTAGCTCAGGGGCACTCCTACGAGCAGTACTTC. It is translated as CASSLAQGHSYEQYF.

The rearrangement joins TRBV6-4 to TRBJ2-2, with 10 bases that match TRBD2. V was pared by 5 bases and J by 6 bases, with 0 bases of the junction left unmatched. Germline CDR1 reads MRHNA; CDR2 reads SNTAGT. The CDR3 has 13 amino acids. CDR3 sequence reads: CASSSGRAGELFF. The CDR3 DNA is TGTGCCAGCAGTAGCGGGAGGGCCGGGGAGCTGTTTTTT.

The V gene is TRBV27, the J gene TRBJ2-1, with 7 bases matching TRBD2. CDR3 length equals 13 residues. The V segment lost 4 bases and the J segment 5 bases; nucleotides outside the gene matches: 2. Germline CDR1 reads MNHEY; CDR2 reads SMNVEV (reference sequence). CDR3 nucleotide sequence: TGTGCCAGCAGTTGGGGGGGAAACAATGAGCAGTTCTTC. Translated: CASSWGGNNEQFF.

CDR3 in DNA: TGTGCCAGCAGTTACACCGGGACAGGTCAGCCCCAGCATTTT. It encodes CASSYTGTGQPQHF. The chain carries TRBV6-6 and TRBJ1-5; 8 bases line up with TRBD1. CDR3 length: 14 residues. Unmatched junction bases numbered 3, after V lost 2 bases and J lost 6 bases. CDR1 MNHNY and CDR2 SVGAGI come from the germline V gene (reference sequence).

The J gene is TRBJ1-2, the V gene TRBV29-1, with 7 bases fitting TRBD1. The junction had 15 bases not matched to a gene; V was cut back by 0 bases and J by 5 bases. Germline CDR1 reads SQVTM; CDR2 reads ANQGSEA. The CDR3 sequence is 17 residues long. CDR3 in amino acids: CSVEDTPRQGRWYGYTF. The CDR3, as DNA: TGCAGCGTTGAAGACACCCCCCGACAGGGACGGTGGTATGGCTACACCTTC.

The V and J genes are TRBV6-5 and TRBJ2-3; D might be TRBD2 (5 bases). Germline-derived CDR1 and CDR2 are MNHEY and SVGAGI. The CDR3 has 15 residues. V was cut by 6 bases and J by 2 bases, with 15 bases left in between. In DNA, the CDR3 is TGTGCCAGCAGCCTATCGGCGGGCGACACAGATACGCAGTATTTT. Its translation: CASSLSAGDTDTQYF.

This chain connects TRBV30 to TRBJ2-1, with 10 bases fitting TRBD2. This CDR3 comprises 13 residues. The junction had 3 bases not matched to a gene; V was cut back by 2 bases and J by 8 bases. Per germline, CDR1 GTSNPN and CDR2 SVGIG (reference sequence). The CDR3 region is CAWSRLAGDEQFF. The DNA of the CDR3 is TGTGCCTGGAGTCGTCTAGCGGGAGATGAGCAGTTCTTC.

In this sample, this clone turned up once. CDR3 residues: CASSIMEAGELFF. CDR3 DNA: TGTGCCAGTAGTATAATGGAGGCCGGGGAGCTGTTTTTT. V and J are TRBV19 and TRBJ2-2, with TRBD2 as a possible D gene (5 bases). Per germline, CDR1 LNHDA and CDR2 SQIVND (reference sequence). The V end lost 2 bases, the J end lost 6 bases, and 7 bases lay between the germline ends. The CDR3 loop spans 13 amino acids.

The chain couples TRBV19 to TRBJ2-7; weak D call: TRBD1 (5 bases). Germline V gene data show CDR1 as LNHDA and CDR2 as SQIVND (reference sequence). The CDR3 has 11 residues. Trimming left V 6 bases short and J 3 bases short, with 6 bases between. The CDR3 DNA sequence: TGTGCCAGTAGGCAGGGCTACGAGCAGTACTTC. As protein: CASRQGYEQYF.

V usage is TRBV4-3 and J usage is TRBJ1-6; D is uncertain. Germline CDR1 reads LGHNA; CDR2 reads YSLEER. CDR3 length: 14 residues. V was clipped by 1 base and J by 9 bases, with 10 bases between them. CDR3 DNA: TGCGCCAGCAGCCAAGCGTTAGATTTTTCACCCCTCCACTTT. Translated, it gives CASSQALDFSPLHF.

CDR3 in DNA: TGCGCCAGCAGCCCCCGTGGACTCACCATGGGGGAGGAAGCTTTCTTT. The encoded protein is CASSPRGLTMGEEAFF. This chain uses TRBV4-1 with TRBJ1-1, with D perhaps matching TRBD1 (5 bases). The CDR3 consists of 16 residues. V was cut by 4 bases and J by 8 bases, with 23 bases left in between. The germline V gene has CDR1 MGHRA and CDR2 YSYEKL.

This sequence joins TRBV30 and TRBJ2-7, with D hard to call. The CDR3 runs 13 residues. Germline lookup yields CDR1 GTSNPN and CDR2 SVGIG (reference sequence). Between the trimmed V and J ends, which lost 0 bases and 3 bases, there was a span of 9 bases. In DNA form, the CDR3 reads TGTGCCTGGAGTGTCGGCACTGGCTACGAGCAGTACTTC. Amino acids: CAWSVGTGYEQYF. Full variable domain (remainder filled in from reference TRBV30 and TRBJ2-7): SQTIHQWPATLVQPVGSPLSLECTVEGTSNPNLYWYRQAAGRGLQLLFYSVGIGQISSEVPQNLSASRPQDRQFILSSKKLLLSDSGFYLCAWSVGTGYEQYFGPGTRLTVT.

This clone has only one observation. The CDR3 here is CAQREVSSYEQYF. In DNA form, the CDR3 reads TGTGCCCAGCGGGAGGTCTCCTCCTACGAGCAGTACTTC. The chain is built from TRBV27 and TRBJ2-7; 9 nucleotides align to TRBD2. Germline-derived CDR1 and CDR2 are MNHEY and SMNVEV (reference sequence). Trimming took 11 bases from V and 0 from J; bases not matched to a gene: 5. The CDR3 totals 13 residues.

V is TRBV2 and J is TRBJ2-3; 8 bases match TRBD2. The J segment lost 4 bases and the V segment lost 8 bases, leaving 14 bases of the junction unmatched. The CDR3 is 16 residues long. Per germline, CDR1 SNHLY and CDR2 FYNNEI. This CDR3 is CASLRPGLVPADTQYF. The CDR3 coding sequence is TGTGCCAGCCTTCGGCCGGGACTAGTTCCGGCAGATACGCAGTATTTT.

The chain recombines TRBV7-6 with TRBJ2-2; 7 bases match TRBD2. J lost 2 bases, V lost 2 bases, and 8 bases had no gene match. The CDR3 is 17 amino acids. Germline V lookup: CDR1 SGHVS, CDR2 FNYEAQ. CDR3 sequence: CASSLMGGRTNTGELFF. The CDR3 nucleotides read TGTGCCAGCAGCTTAATGGGGGGGAGGACCAACACCGGGGAGCTGTTTTTT.

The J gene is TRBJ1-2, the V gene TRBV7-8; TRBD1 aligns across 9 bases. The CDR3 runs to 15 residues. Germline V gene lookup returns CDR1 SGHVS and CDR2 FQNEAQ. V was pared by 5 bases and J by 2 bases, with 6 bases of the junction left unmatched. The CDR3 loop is CASSRGTGRNYGYTF. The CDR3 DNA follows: TGTGCCAGCAGCCGCGGGACAGGGAGGAACTATGGCTACACCTTC.

As DNA, the CDR3 is TGTGCCAGTAGTTGGAACACTGAAGCTTTCTTT. Translating gives CASSWNTEAFF. The rearrangement links TRBV19 to TRBJ1-1, with unresolved D. V was cut by 5 bases and J by 1 base, with 2 bases left in between. The CDR3 spans 11 residues. Germline CDR1 and CDR2: LNHDA and SQIVND (reference sequence).

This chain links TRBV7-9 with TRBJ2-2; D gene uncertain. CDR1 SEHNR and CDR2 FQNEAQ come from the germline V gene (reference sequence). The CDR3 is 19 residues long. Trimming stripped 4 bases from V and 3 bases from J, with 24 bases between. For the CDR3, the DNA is TGTGCCAGCAGCTCCCCTACGACGAAGGGAAGGCGGTACACCGGGGAGCTGTTTTTT. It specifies CASSSPTTKGRRYTGELFF.

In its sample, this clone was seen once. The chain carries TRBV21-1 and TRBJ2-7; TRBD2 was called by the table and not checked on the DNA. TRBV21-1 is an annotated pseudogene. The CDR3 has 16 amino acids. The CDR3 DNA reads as TGTGCCAGCAGCAAAGTTCGGGTAGAGGGATCCTACGAGCAGTACTTC. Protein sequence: CASSKVRVEGSYEQYF.

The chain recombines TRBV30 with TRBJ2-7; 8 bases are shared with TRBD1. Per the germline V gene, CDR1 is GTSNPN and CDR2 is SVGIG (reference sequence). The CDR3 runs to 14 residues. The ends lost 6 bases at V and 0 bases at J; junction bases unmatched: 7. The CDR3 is CACRDRQTSYEQYF. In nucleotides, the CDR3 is TGTGCCTGCAGGGACAGGCAAACCTCCTACGAGCAGTACTTC. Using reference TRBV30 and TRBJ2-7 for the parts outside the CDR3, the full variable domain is SQTIHQWPATLVQPVGSPLSLECTVEGTSNPNLYWYRQAAGRGLQLLFYSVGIGQISSEVPQNLSASRPQDRQFILSSKKLLLSDSGFYLCACRDRQTSYEQYFGPGTRLTVT.